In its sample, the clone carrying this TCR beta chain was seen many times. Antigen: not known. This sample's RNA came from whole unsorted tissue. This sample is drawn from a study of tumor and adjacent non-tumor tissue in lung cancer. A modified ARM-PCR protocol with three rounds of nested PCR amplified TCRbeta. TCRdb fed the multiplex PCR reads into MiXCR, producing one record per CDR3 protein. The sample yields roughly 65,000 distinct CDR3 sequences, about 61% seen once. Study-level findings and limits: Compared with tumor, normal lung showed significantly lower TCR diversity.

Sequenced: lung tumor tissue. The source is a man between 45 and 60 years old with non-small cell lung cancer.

The CDR3 is CATSPGLPRAEQFF. The CDR3 coding sequence is TGTGCCACTTCGCCCGGGCTCCCTAGGGCTGAGCAGTTCTTC. This sequence joins TRBV24-1 and TRBJ2-1; D uncertain. In germline, CDR1 is KGHDR, CDR2 SFDVKD. The CDR3 has 14 residues. Deletions cut 10 bases from V and 9 bases from J, with 21 bases between.